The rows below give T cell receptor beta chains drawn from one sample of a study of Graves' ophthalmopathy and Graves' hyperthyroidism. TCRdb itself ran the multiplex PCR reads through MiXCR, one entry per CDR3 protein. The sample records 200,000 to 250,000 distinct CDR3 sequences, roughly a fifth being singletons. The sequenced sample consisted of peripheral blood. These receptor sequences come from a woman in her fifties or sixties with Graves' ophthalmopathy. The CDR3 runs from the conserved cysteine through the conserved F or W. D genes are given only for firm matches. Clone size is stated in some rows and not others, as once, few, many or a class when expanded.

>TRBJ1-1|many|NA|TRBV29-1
CSGGAQNTEAFF
TGCAGCGGTGGGGCCCAGAACACTGAAGCTTTCTTT
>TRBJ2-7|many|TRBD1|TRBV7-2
CASSLGGQGGVYEQYF
TGTGCCAGCAGCTTAGGAGGACAGGGGGGAGTCTACGAGCAGTACTTC
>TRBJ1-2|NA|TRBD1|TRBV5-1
CASSLVQGAGYTF
TGCGCCAGCAGCTTGGTACAGGGGGCCGGCTACACCTTC
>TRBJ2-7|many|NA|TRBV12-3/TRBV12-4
CASRLTASSYEQYF
TGTGCCAGCAGGCTCACTGCGAGCTCCTACGAGCAGTACTTC
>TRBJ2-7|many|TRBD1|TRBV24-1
CATITGGTGEQYF
TGTGCCACCATTACAGGGGGGACCGGGGAGCAGTACTTC
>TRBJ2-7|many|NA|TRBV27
CASGADSYEQYF
TGTGCCAGCGGGGCCGACTCCTACGAGCAGTACTTC
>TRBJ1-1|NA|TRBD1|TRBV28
CASSGFTGGAFF
TGTGCCAGCAGTGGATTCACAGGGGGAGCTTTCTTT
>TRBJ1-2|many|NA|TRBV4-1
CASSQVRGGYTF
TGCGCCAGCAGCCAAGTTAGGGGTGGCTACACCTTC
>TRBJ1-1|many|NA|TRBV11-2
CASSLGAGRGTEAFF
TGTGCCAGCAGCTTAGGAGCGGGGAGGGGGACTGAAGCTTTCTTT
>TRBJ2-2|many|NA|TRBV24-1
CATSAAGYRTGELFF
TGTGCCACCAGTGCTGCCGGATATAGGACCGGGGAGCTGTTTTTT
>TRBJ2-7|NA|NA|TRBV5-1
CASSLGGTRRYEQYF
TGCGCCAGCAGCTTGGGGGGGACAAGGAGATACGAGCAGTACTTC
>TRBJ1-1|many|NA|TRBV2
CASSPDWGRAFF
TGTGCCAGCAGTCCGGACTGGGGGAGAGCTTTCTTT
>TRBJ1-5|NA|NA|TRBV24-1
CATRAYSNQPQHF
TGTGCCACCAGGGCTTATAGCAATCAGCCCCAGCATTTT
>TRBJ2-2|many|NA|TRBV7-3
CASRVTVTGELFF
TGTGCCAGCAGAGTAACGGTGACCGGGGAGCTGTTTTTT
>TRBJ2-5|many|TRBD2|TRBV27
CASSTREVAGGVETQYF
TGTGCCAGCAGTACCCGGGAAGTAGCGGGAGGTGTCGAGACCCAGTACTTC
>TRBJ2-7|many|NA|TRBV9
CASGTRNYEQYF
TGTGCCAGCGGGACAAGGAACTACGAGCAGTACTTC
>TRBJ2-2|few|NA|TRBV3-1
CASSKNTGLAGELFF
TGTGCCAGCAGCAAGAATACAGGGCTTGCCGGGGAGCTGTTTTTT
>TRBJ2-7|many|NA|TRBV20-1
CSARGKVYEQYF
TGCAGTGCTAGGGGGAAGGTCTACGAGCAGTACTTC
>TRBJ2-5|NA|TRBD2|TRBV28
CASSFRRGIETQYF
TGTGCCAGCAGTTTTCGGCGGGGGATAGAGACCCAGTACTTC
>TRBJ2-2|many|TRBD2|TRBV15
CATSREGPGLAKNTGELFF
TGTGCCACCAGCAGAGAGGGTCCGGGACTAGCGAAAAACACCGGGGAGCTGTTTTTT
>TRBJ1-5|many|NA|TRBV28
CASSLGSGGERPQHF
TGTGCCAGCAGTTTAGGGTCTGGGGGCGAGCGGCCCCAGCATTTT
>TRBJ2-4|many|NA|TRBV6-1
CASRDGGQYF
TGTGCCAGCAGGGACGGAGGGCAGTACTTC
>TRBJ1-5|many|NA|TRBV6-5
CASSYGTGQPQHF
TGTGCCAGCAGTTATGGGACGGGACAGCCCCAGCATTTT
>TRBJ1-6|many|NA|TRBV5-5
CASSPGEGFYSPLHF
TGTGCCAGCAGCCCCGGGGAGGGTTTTTACTCACCCCTCCACTTT
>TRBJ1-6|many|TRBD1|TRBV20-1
CSARLGGQNSPLHF
TGCAGTGCCAGGCTAGGGGGCCAGAATTCACCCCTCCACTTT
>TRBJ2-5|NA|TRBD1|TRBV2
CASSKGGTGALEAQYF
TGTGCCAGCTCCAAAGGTGGGACAGGGGCTCTTGAGGCCCAGTACTTC
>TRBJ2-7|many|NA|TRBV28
CASSLESGNPSYEQYF
TGTGCCAGCAGTTTAGAGAGTGGGAACCCCTCCTACGAGCAGTACTTC
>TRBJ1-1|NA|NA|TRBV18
CASSSGSVNTEAFF
TGTGCCAGCTCATCAGGATCAGTGAACACTGAAGCTTTCTTT
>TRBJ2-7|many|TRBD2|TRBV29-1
CSVEVLASGTYEQYF
TGCAGCGTTGAGGTATTGGCTAGCGGTACCTACGAGCAGTACTTC
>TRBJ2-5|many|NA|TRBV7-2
CASSFGQLTQETQYF
TGTGCCAGCAGCTTCGGACAGCTTACCCAAGAGACCCAGTACTTC
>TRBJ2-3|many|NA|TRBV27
CASSFTGPDTQYF
TGTGCCAGCAGTTTTACAGGGCCAGATACGCAGTATTTT
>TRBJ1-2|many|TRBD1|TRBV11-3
CASSPGQGFSGYTF
TGTGCCAGCAGCCCGGGACAGGGTTTCTCTGGCTACACCTTC
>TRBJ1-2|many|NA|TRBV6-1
CASSALWARGDGYTF
TGTGCCAGCAGTGCCCTTTGGGCTAGGGGGGATGGCTACACCTTC
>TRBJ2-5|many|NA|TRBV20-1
CSARVPGETQYF
TGCAGTGCTAGAGTTCCTGGAGAGACCCAGTACTTC